This T cell receptor beta chain appears in the sequencing data of a study of T-cell reconstitution after alpha-beta-depleted transplantation in children. For TCRbeta, the library was prepared with unique molecular identifiers. A single record per CDR3 protein comes from TCRdb applying MiXCR to the PCR reads. The sample lists a few hundred thousand distinct CDR3 sequences; 20% to 30% were seen once. The CDR3 is 16 residues long. The V and J ends lost 7 bases and 7 bases, in that order; junction bases with no gene match: 12. CDR1 is MNHEY and CDR2 is SVGEGT in the germline V gene. V gene TRBV6-2 or TRBV6-3 combines with J gene TRBJ2-1; TRBD2 matches at 11 bases. Source: PBMCs, mostly from graft donor cells, taken 180 days after TCRalphabeta/CD19-depleted stem cell transplant. The TCR sequence derives from a male patient aged 5 to 17 who had a stem cell transplant for acute lymphoblastic leukemia, so the T cells may come from the graft donor. CDR3 DNA: TGTGCCAGCACTGGGGGAATCGGACTAGCGGGTAATGAGCAGTTCTTC. Protein product: CASTGGIGLAGNEQFF.